The 8 T cell receptor beta chains presented below share a single source sample, sequenced in a study of response to subunit inactivated influenza vaccine. TCRdb re-called the RT-PCR reads with MiXCR, one entry per CDR3 protein. This table holds about 570,000 distinct CDR3 sequences, roughly 10% found once. These data were also filed under a second study, of T cells expressing NK-cell markers. From that paper: Scientists made TCR beta cDNA using 5'RACE template switching with UMIs.

The starting material was PBMCs from blood, obtained on the day of vaccination. These receptors were obtained from a man aged 45-65 years who received an inactivated influenza vaccine.

The rearrangement links TRBV5-1 to TRBJ1-1, with unresolved D. CDR3 length: 14 residues. With 3 bases removed from V and 0 bases from J, the gap between germline ends came to 9 bases. The germline gives CDR1 SGHRS, CDR2 YFSETQ. DNA for the CDR3: TGCGCCAGCAGCTGGGAGGCCATGAACACTGAAGCTTTCTTT. It is translated as CASSWEAMNTEAFF.

This clonotype showed up just a few times. This chain connects TRBV12-3 or TRBV12-4 to TRBJ2-1, with TRBD2 matching over 15 bases. The ends lost 5 bases at V and 8 bases at J; junction bases unmatched: 4. This CDR3 contains 15 residues. The CDR3, as DNA: TGTGCCAGCAGTGGGACTAGCGGGAGGAAATATGAGCAGTTCTTC. Translation: CASSGTSGRKYEQFF.

This clonotype was counted many times. The rearrangement uses TRBV7-2 and TRBJ1-1, with D uncertain. Trimming took off 0 bases at V and 5 bases at J, with 10 bases between the two ends. Germline-derived CDR1 and CDR2 are SGHTA and FQGNSA. The CDR3 contains 14 residues. The CDR3 DNA sequence: TGTGCCAGCAGCTTAGCCGTGGGTAGGACTGAAGCTTTCTTT. Translating it yields CASSLAVGRTEAFF.

This clonotype was picked up many times. Written as DNA, the CDR3 is TGTGCCAGCAAGGTAGTGGGGGGTGTCTACAATGAGCAGTTCTTC. This sequence encodes CASKVVGGVYNEQFF. The chain has TRBV12-3 or TRBV12-4 and TRBJ2-1, with a possible D match to TRBD2 (6 bases). The ends were cut back, 7 bases at V and 3 bases at J, with 16 bases in the middle. The CDR3 is made up of 15 amino acids.

This clonotype was counted ten times or more. The CDR3 spells CASSQDQDRDYNEQFF. The CDR3, as DNA: TGTGCCAGCAGCCAAGACCAGGACAGGGACTACAATGAGCAGTTCTTC. This rearrangement joins TRBV4-2 to TRBJ2-1; 8 bases line up with TRBD1. Per the germline V gene, CDR1 is LGHNA and CDR2 is YNFKEQ. The trim removed 0 bases at V and 3 bases at J, leaving 4 bases unmatched. The CDR3 sequence is 16 residues long.

This clonotype was observed a few times. The chain recombines TRBV20-1 with TRBJ2-1, with unresolved D. The CDR3 has 18 amino acids. V gave up 3 bases and J gave up 5 bases, with 26 bases separating them. The germline V gene has CDR1 DFQATT and CDR2 SNEGSKA (reference sequence). CDR3 amino acids: CSASDPTSPSWANNEQFF. In nucleotides, the CDR3 is TGCAGTGCTAGCGACCCGACAAGTCCATCTTGGGCTAACAATGAGCAGTTCTTC.

This chain joins TRBV28 and TRBJ2-7, with 9 bases aligning to TRBD1. This CDR3 has 15 amino acids. Germline V gene sequence: CDR1 MDHEN, CDR2 SYDVKM. V was pared by 6 bases and J by 5 bases, with 11 bases of the junction left unmatched. In DNA form, the CDR3 reads TGTGCCAGCAGCCCCCGTGGGACAGGGTCCCACGAGCAGTACTTC. It encodes CASSPRGTGSHEQYF.

This clonotype appeared a few times. The chain links TRBV27 to TRBJ2-6; D remains ambiguous. Germline V gene lookup returns CDR1 MNHEY and CDR2 SMNVEV (reference sequence). Trimming stripped 5 bases from V and 0 bases from J, with 11 bases between. CDR3 size: 16 residues. Here the CDR3 reads CASSITTSSGANVLTF. CDR3 DNA sequence: TGTGCCAGCAGTATAACGACAAGCTCTGGGGCCAACGTCCTGACTTTC.